The clone carrying this TCR beta chain was seen once. Cohort assignment relied on participant-reported clinical history. CDR1 and CDR2 (germline): ENHRY, SYGVKD. The germline V and J ends were trimmed by 4 bases and 2 bases, with 6 bases remaining between them. This CDR3 is 12 amino acids long. This entry comes from a study of blood T cell repertoires in COVID-19. Here immunoSEQ multiplex PCR was the method, and the copy in TCRdb shows in-frame clones only, minus some. The sample lists roughly 130,000 clones, 86% seen once, with 2.3% in the top ten. The TCR originated in a woman in her forties or fifties who had recovered from COVID-19. Input material: PBMCs or T cells enriched from blood (not recorded which). The chain joins TRBV10-3 to TRBJ2-7, with D possibly matching TRBD1 (5 bases). The CDR3: CAISAGPYEQYF. The CDR3 DNA reads as TGTGCCATCAGTGCAGGGCCCTACGAGCAGTACTTC.